The entry below describes one T cell receptor beta chain. Its antigen is not yet known. Base quality data are lacking; no much larger clone is found one base away. The junction shows trimming of 3 bases on V and 1 base on J, plus 9 bases between the germline ends. The CDR3 covers 14 residues, taking in both the cysteine and the phenylalanine. Only CDR3 DNA remains: 42 bases, in frame from the first base. The germline V gene sets CDR1 to MNHEY and CDR2 to SVGAGI. These data come from a study of T cell responses to AZD1222 COVID-19 vaccine (dated by TCRdb to about 2021). With regard to the full study: AZD1222 recipients given second doses at about 4 weeks or at about 12 weeks were pooled, since spike-specific TCR depth and breadth were not found to differ between the two schedules. TCR sequencing covered approximately 230 trial participants: 207 given two doses of AZD1222 and 26 given two doses of MenACWY control vaccine. Trial participants were enrolled by age into subgroups of 18-55, 56-69 and 70-plus years, and roughly 150, 30 and 60 TCR-sequenced participants, respectively, were included in these subgroups.

The sample's time point label is to be understood as: baseline before first vaccination. Vaccinee samples came from UK trials COV001 and COV002, including a single-blind randomized controlled phase 2/3 trial of AZD1222 (ChAdOx1 nCoV-19) in healthy adults. Trial participant PBMC samples were collected at day 0 and day 28 after the second dose for TCRbeta chain sequencing. The CDR3 regions of human TCRbeta chains were analyzed by immunosequencing. As for the original processing: Repertoire TCRs were matched against a reference library of SARS-CoV-2-specific TCRs generated with the MIRA antigen-specificity platform. Breadth meant the fraction of unique TCRs that were SARS-CoV-2-associated, whereas depth meant the fraction of total T cells that were SARS-CoV-2-associated. Each spike-specific TCR was assigned to its reactive spike region and to a CD4 or CD8 class using the MIRA data. Log10-transformed breadth and depth values were compared by one-way ANOVA with Sidak's multiple comparisons tests. TCRdb mirrors the immuneACCESS table, restricted to in-frame sequences. Some clones are absent from its copies; in checked studies, under half trace to an unresolved V gene, and the reason for the others is unknown. The V and J calls and clone size were taken over from that table, and D and trimming were inferred from the DNA. A total of around 140,000 clones appear in this sample, over 85% of them only once. Around 1.7% of the sample is taken by the ten largest.

Study-level results and caveats: CD4 TCRs associated with the vaccine covered the entire spike protein, and the dominant responses were in regions 160-218 and 743-854. Reportedly, almost half of the unique spike-specific TCRs recognized epitopes lying outside the regions that are mutated in the B.1.351 and B.1.1.7 variants. Spike-specific TCR breadth and depth rose significantly after two AZD1222 doses compared with day 0 and with MenACWY recipients. Conclusions about previously exposed vaccinees were limited because only six AZD1222 recipients were SARS-CoV-2 seropositive at baseline. The 56-69-year group was small, and its depth increase did not reach significance, likely because of low power. Participants were mostly white British, with more females than males. The authors suggested clonal diversity may have been underestimated. Because no day 14 peak-response samples were available, the repertoires could be characterized only after the peak T cell response.

This receptor was taken from an adult in good health. The source material was peripheral blood, sampled on day 0 of AZD1222 vaccination. The V gene is TRBV6-5 and the J gene is TRBJ1-1; no D gene can be assigned with confidence. The CDR3 protein sequence reads: CASSYSWENTEAFF. The nucleotide sequence reads TGTGCCAGCAGTTATTCCTGGGAGAACACTGAAGCTTTCTTT.